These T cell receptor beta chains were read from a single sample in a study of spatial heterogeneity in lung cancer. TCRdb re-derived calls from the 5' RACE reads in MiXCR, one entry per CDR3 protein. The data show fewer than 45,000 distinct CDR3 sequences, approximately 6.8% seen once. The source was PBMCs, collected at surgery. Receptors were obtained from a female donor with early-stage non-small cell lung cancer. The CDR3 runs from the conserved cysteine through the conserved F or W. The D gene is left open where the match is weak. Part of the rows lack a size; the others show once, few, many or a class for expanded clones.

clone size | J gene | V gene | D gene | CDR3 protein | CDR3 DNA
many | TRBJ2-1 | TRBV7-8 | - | CASSLGWSGISSYNEQFF | TGTGCCAGCAGCTTAGGATGGTCTGGGATTAGCTCCTACAATGAGCAGTTCTTC
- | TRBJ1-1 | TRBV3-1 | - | CASSQSGTMNTEAFF | TGTGCCAGCAGCCAATCCGGGACCATGAACACTGAAGCTTTCTTT
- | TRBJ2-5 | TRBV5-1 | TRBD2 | CASSSPHGTSGQETQYF | TGCGCCAGCAGCTCACCCCACGGGACTAGCGGCCAAGAGACCCAGTACTTC
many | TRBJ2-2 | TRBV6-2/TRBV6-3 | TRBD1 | CASSRDRLLAGELFF | TGTGCCAGCAGTCGGGACAGACTGTTAGCCGGGGAGCTGTTTTTT
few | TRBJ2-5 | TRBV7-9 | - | CASTRGEQETQYF | TGTGCCAGCACCCGAGGGGAGCAAGAGACCCAGTACTTC
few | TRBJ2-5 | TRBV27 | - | CASSLMSGLQETQYF | TGTGCCAGCAGTTTAATGTCGGGGCTCCAAGAGACCCAGTACTTC
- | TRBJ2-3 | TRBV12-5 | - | CASGLGVPGDTQYF | TGTGCTAGTGGCCTGGGGGTCCCGGGGGATACGCAGTATTTT
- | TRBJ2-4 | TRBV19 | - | CASSPRVAPPLAKNIQYF | TGTGCCAGTAGTCCACGGGTGGCACCACCCCTAGCCAAAAACATTCAGTACTTC
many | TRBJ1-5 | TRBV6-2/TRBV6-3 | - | CASSYSKAGSQPQHF | TGTGCCAGCAGTTACTCGAAGGCAGGGAGCCAGCCCCAGCATTTT
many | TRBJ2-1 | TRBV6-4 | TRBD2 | CASSTSGGAGEQFF | TGTGCCAGCAGCACTAGCGGGGGGGCCGGTGAGCAGTTCTTC
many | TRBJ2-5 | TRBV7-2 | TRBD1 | CASSDRGETQYF | TGTGCCAGCAGCGACAGGGGGGAGACCCAGTACTTC
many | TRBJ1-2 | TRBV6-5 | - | CASGEGWFHTF | TGTGCCAGCGGGGAGGGATGGTTCCACACCTTC
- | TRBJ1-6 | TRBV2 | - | CASSETGQGGSPLHF | TGTGCCAGCAGTGAAACTGGTCAGGGAGGGTCACCCCTCCACTTT
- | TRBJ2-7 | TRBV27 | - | CASSFRTPAYEQYF | TGTGCCAGCAGTTTTCGGACACCCGCCTACGAGCAGTACTTC
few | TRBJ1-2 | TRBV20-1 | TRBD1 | CSAPGTGIPNYGYTF | TGCAGTGCTCCCGGGACAGGGATTCCTAACTATGGCTACACCTTC
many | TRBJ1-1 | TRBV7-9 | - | CASYPNRAGNTEAFF | TGTGCCAGCTACCCGAATAGGGCAGGAAACACTGAAGCTTTCTTT
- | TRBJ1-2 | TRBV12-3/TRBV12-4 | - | CASSLQANYGYTF | TGTGCCAGCAGTTTACAAGCTAACTATGGCTACACCTTC
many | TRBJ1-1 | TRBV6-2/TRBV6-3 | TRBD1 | CASRPYGQGGPEAFF | TGTGCCAGCAGGCCCTATGGACAGGGCGGACCTGAAGCTTTCTTT
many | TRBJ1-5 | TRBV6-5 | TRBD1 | CASRLLGQGNQPQHF | TGTGCCAGCAGACTTCTTGGACAGGGCAATCAGCCCCAGCATTTT
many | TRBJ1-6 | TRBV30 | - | CAGGRLSSYNSPLHF | TGTGCCGGAGGACGGCTGAGCTCCTATAATTCACCCCTCCACTTT
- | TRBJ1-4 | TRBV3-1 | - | CASSLGLSTNEKLFF | TGTGCCAGCAGCCTAGGACTGTCAACTAATGAAAAACTGTTTTTT
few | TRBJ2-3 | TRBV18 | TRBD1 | CASRLLQGSRTDTQYF | TGTGCCAGCCGTCTCTTACAGGGGAGTAGGACAGATACGCAGTATTTT
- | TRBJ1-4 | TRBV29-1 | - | CSVNSLGGEKLFF | TGCAGCGTGAACAGCCTAGGTGGTGAAAAACTGTTTTTT
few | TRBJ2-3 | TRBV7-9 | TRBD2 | CASSRLAGGRDTQYF | TGTGCCAGCAGCCGTCTAGCGGGGGGCCGGGATACGCAGTATTTT
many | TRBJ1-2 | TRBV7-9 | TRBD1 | CASSSRDRERGYTF | TGTGCCAGCAGCTCCCGGGACAGGGAACGTGGCTACACCTTC